Included here is one T cell receptor beta chain sequence, with context. The CDR3 spans 12 residues. Germline CDR1 reads SGHRS; CDR2 reads YFSETQ. The V end was cut by 4 bases, the J end by 6 bases, with 10 bases between. This entry comes from a study of blood T cell repertoires in COVID-19. Data came from immunoSEQ multiplex PCR; TCRdb stores just in-frame clones and leaves some out. The table records about 98,000 clones, about 85% of them present only once. The rearrangement uses TRBV5-1 and TRBJ1-1, with D tentatively TRBD1 (6 bases). This TCR derives from a man aged 65 to 79 with acute or convalescent COVID-19. Sequencing input: peripheral blood. CDR3 sequence (DNA): TGCGCCAGCAGCATGGACAGTCCTGAAGCTTTCTTT. As protein: CASSMDSPEAFF.